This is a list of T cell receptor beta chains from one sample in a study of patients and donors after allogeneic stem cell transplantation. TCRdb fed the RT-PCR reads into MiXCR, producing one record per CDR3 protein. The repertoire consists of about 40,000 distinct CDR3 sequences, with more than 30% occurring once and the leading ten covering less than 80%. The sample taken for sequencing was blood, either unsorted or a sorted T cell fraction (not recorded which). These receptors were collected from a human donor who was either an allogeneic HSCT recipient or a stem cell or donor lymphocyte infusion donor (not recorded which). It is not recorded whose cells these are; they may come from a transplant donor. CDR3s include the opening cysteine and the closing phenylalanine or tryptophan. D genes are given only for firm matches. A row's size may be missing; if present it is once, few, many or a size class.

CDR3: CASSYGTSGVFTDTQYF
DNA: TGTGCCAGCAGCTATGGGACTAGCGGGGTATTCACAGATACGCAGTATTTT
D: TRBD2
J: TRBJ2-3
size: .
V: TRBV7-2

CDR3: CASSSGLAGGGDTQYF
DNA: TGTGCTAGCAGCTCCGGACTAGCGGGAGGTGGAGATACGCAGTATTTT
D: TRBD2
J: TRBJ2-3
size: few
V: TRBV7-7

CDR3: CASSLRLAGITDTQYF
DNA: TGTGCCAGCAGTTTGAGACTAGCGGGAATCACAGATACGCAGTATTTT
D: TRBD2
J: TRBJ2-3
size: few
V: TRBV12-3/TRBV12-4

CDR3: CASSFIQGANYGYTF
DNA: TGTGCCAGCAGTTTTATCCAGGGAGCTAACTATGGCTACACCTTC
D: .
J: TRBJ1-2
size: many
V: TRBV12-3/TRBV12-4

CDR3: CASSILAGAINTGELFF
DNA: TGTGCCAGTAGTATACTAGCGGGAGCTATCAACACCGGGGAGCTGTTTTTT
D: TRBD2
J: TRBJ2-2
size: .
V: TRBV19

CDR3: CASSLTASDTEAFF
DNA: TGTGCCAGCAGCCTGACAGCCTCGGACACTGAAGCTTTCTTT
D: .
J: TRBJ1-1
size: .
V: TRBV7-9

CDR3: CASSLRGDGYTF
DNA: TGTGCCAGCAGTTTACGAGGGGATGGCTACACCTTC
D: .
J: TRBJ1-2
size: many
V: TRBV27

CDR3: CASSVVGLVPDTQYF
DNA: TGTGCCAGCAGCGTAGTCGGACTAGTCCCAGATACGCAGTATTTT
D: TRBD2
J: TRBJ2-3
size: .
V: TRBV9

CDR3: CASKSTGELFF
DNA: TGTGCCTCTAAGTCCACCGGGGAGCTGTTTTTT
D: .
J: TRBJ2-2
size: .
V: TRBV28

CDR3: CASSLTGRDTQYF
DNA: TGTGCCAGCAGCCTCACAGGGCGGGATACGCAGTATTTT
D: .
J: TRBJ2-3
size: few
V: TRBV7-2

CDR3: CASSLVGTSVNEQFF
DNA: TGTGCCAGCAGCCTAGTCGGGACTAGCGTTAATGAGCAGTTCTTC
D: TRBD2
J: TRBJ2-1
size: .
V: TRBV7-3

CDR3: CASSPRGRTGGLNTEAFF
DNA: TGTGCCAGCAGCCCGCGCGGGAGGACAGGGGGGTTGAACACTGAAGCTTTCTTT
D: TRBD1
J: TRBJ1-1
size: many
V: TRBV6-5

CDR3: CSVGSGQKPFYGYTF
DNA: TGCAGCGTTGGGAGTGGGCAGAAACCTTTCTATGGCTACACCTTC
D: .
J: TRBJ1-2
size: few
V: TRBV29-1

CDR3: CASSQAERTEAFF
DNA: TGTGCCAGCTCACAGGCCGAGCGAACTGAAGCTTTCTTT
D: .
J: TRBJ1-1
size: .
V: TRBV18

CDR3: CSARVQGVAKNIQYF
DNA: TGCAGTGCCAGAGTTCAAGGTGTGGCCAAAAACATTCAGTACTTC
D: .
J: TRBJ2-4
size: many
V: TRBV20-1

CDR3: CASRDQGEEAQHF
DNA: TGTGCCAGCAGGGATCAGGGGGAGGAGGCCCAGCATTTT
D: TRBD1
J: TRBJ1-5
size: .
V: TRBV12-3/TRBV12-4